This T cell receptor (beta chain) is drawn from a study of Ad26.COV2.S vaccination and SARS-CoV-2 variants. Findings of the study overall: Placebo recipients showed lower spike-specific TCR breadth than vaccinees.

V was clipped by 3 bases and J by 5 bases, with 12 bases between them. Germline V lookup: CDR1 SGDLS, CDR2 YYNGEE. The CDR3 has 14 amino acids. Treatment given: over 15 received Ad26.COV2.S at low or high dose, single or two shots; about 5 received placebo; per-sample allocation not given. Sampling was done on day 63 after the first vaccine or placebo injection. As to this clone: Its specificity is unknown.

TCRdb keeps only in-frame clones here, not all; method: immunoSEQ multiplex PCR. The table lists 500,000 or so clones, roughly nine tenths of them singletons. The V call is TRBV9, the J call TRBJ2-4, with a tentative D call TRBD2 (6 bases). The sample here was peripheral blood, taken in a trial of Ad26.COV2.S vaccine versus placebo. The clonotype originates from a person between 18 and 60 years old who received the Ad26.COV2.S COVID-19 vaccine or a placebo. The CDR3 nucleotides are TGTGCCAGCAGCGAACGGACTAACCAAAACATTCAGTACTTC. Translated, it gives CASSERTNQNIQYF.